This T cell receptor (beta chain) came from a study of blood T cells in healthy people across ages (dated by TCRdb to the mid-2010s). Background for the entire study: In model experiments, roughly one uniquely barcoded TCR beta cDNA molecule per two T cells was captured by template switching. For two donors (one aged 18 to 30 and one aged 80 or older), the study analyzed two additional independent replicas of 1 million unique cDNA reads from the same blood draw. The donors were divided into four age groups: young (average about 15 years), middle-aged (over 35), aged (around 67) and long-lived (about 80). Age-related changes in TCR beta repertoire diversity were measured in the study by deep sequencing normalized with unique cDNA molecular identifiers. The full study reports these points: The CMV infection status of donors was not known, potentially confounding age-related changes in expanded clonotypes. Estimates of total diversity based on one million sequenced T cells were considered lower bounds and underestimates. Since profiling was done on bulk unsorted PBMCs, naive and antigen-experienced compartments could not be conclusively compared. Observed TCR beta diversity per million T cells fell roughly linearly with age, and a significant reduction was already apparent by age roughly 40. Compared with the aged group, the long-lived group had more naive CD4+ T cells, fewer expanded clones and increased TCR diversity, suggesting age selection. A strong correlation was found between observed TCR beta diversity and the percentage of naive T cells measured by flow cytometry.

Systemically healthy Caucasian individuals from Russia, about 38 in total and aged 6 to 90 years, were included as donors. Roughly 9 milliliters of peripheral blood were drawn from each donor into EDTA-treated Vacutainer tubes. Ficoll-Paque density-gradient centrifugation was used to isolate PBMCs, with at least 7 million per sample. Total RNA was extracted from PBMCs with Trizol reagent, with at least 5 micrograms obtained per sample. The percentages of naive CD45RAhigh/CD27high T cells were determined by flow cytometry on a PBMC aliquot from every donor. Receptor libraries were prepared by 5' RACE. The instrument was an Illumina HiSeq 2500. The second PCR ran for roughly 7 to 11 cycles and used a J-beta primer mix along with a sample-barcoded 5' primer. A template-switch 5' adaptor carrying 12 random nucleotides introduced a unique molecular identifier onto each TCR beta cDNA molecule. Each sample yielded at least 2.5 million CDR3-containing paired-end reads. All of the RNA was converted into first-strand cDNA using the Mint cDNA synthesis kit, with a TRBC-specific oligonucleotide serving as the primer. After uracil-DNA glycosylase treatment, a first 18-cycle PCR used universal primers M1SS and BC2_uni_R on all cDNA. As for how the authors treated the data: Normalization of each sample was performed by random selection of 1 million high-quality reads, each carrying a distinct molecular identifier. Reads with shared molecular identifiers were discarded instead of being binned into consensus sequences. MiTCR, run with a Q25 quality threshold and the strictest error-elimination algorithm, handled CDR3 identification, clonotype clustering and error correction. A nonparametric unseen species model with Euler transformation was used to estimate a lower bound on total TCR beta diversity. The public reads were reanalyzed by TCRdb: fastp trimming at Q25, MiXCR alignment, in-frame beta chains only. One record per CDR3 amino acid sequence lists the most common genes and DNA. Clone size and V and J calls follow TCRdb, not the original study. Here the sample has approximately 800,000 distinct CDR3 sequences; under 30% occur a single time. Approximately 2.9% of the sample is in the top ten clones.

Notes on this clonotype: What antigen it recognizes has not been identified. A much larger clone lies one base from this, so it may be a read error.

These same data were also listed under a study on T cells of mothers and their children. Drawing on the second study: Nine systemically healthy Caucasian individuals served as donors, namely three mothers together with their six children. cDNA synthesis used all of the extracted RNA, with roughly 1.5 ug of RNA in each 15 ul reaction. In the second PCR, the M1S primer introduced both the sample barcodes and 2-4 random nucleotides. Over 9.5 million TCR beta CDR3 reads were obtained for each mother, and around 3 million reads were obtained for each child. TCR recombination output is similarly shaped by thymic selection in related and unrelated pairs, with a minor effect exerted by inherited differences. Normalized repertoire overlap was always found to be slightly, but never significantly, higher in related mother-child pairs than in unrelated mother-child pairs. Persistent microchimeric T cell clones were not detected, at a sensitivity of about 90 clones per million clonotypes. To look for features that set related mother-child pairs apart from unrelated individuals, the researchers ran deep NGS to compare the TCR beta repertoires of mothers and children. The mean age was around 40 +/- 4 years for the mothers and around 11 +/- 4 years for the children. After adapter ligation was performed with NEBNext reagents, the libraries were sequenced on an Illumina HiSeq 2000 with 100+100 nt paired-end reads. To avoid cross-contamination, the mother libraries and the child libraries were prepared a month apart and sequenced in separate runs. For each donor, between 500,000 and 2,000,000 distinct TCR beta clonotypes were identified. Naive TCR beta clonotypes were estimated from low-frequency clonotypes matched to each donor's FACS-determined naive share, without sorting.

This receptor was identified in a boy between 10 and 17 years old in good health. Material: blood.

The CDR3 protein sequence reads: CASSADKNYGYTF. The DNA reads TGTGCCAGCAGTGCCGACAAGAACTATGGCTACACCTTC. The sequence joins TRBV2 to TRBJ1-2; the D gene cannot be resolved reliably. From its cysteine to its phenylalanine, the CDR3 spans 13 amino acids. The DNA shown is the 39-base CDR3, in frame from base 1. Reading the germline V gene gives CDR1 SNHLY and CDR2 FYNNEI. V drops 4 bases and J drops 2 bases, leaving 8 bases in between.